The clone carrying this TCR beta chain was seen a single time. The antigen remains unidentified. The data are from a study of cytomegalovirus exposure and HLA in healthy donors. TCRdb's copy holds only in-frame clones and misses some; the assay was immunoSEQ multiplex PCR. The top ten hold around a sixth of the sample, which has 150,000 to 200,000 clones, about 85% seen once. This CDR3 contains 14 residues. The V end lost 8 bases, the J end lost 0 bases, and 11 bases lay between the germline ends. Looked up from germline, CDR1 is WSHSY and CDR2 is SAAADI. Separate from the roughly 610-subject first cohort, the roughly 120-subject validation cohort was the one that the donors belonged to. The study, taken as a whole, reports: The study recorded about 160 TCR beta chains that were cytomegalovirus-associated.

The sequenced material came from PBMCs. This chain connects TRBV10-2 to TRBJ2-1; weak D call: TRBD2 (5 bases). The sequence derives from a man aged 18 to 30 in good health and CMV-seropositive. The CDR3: CASGETSSYNEQFF. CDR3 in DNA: TGCGCCAGCGGGGAGACCAGCTCCTACAATGAGCAGTTCTTC.